The T cell receptor beta chain under discussion was sequenced for a study of monozygotic twins with inflammatory bowel disease. Study-level points and caveats: Versus healthy twins, IBD patients showed fewer clonotypes shared with others, especially with disease activity.

During cDNA synthesis, UMIs that each contained a 6-nucleotide sample barcode were added by means of template switching. TCRdb reprocessed the 5' RACE reads and keeps a single row for each CDR3 protein, giving no DNA. This listing includes some 200,000 distinct CDR3 sequences. The germline V gene encodes CDR1 SEHNR and CDR2 FQNEAQ (reference sequence). CDR3 size: 16 residues. Turning to this clonotype: Its cognate antigen is unknown.

The TCR was taken from a human donor with ulcerative colitis or Crohn's disease, or a healthy co-twin of an affected twin (not recorded which). Sequenced input: blood. The genes are TRBV7-9 and TRBJ2-2; the TRBD1 assignment by TCRdb is unverifiable without DNA. The CDR3 sequence is CASSFGQDTNTGELFF.